The clone carrying this T cell receptor (beta chain) was recorded many times. Using RNA transcripts as the source, TCR beta CDR3 regions were amplified. The study used the HTBI primer set for a first-round RT-PCR of the TCR CDR3. MiXCR was run by TCRdb on the multiplex PCR reads, yielding one entry per CDR3 protein. The data contain a few hundred thousand distinct CDR3 sequences, approximately 13% of them singletons. This specimen belongs to a study of T cells in Graves' hyperthyroidism and ophthalmopathy. The CDR3 is 13 amino acids. Germline V lookup: CDR1 DFQATT, CDR2 SNEGSKA (reference sequence). V dropped 1 base and J dropped 5 bases, with 11 bases sitting between them. Patients having uncontrolled infection, another autoimmune disease, pregnancy or lactation were not included. The blood sample dates from first hyperthyroidism diagnosis, preceding any ophthalmopathy symptoms.

The sequenced material came from blood. The chain recombines TRBV20-1 with TRBJ2-5; D gene uncertain. The clonotype was recovered from a woman in her thirties with Graves' hyperthyroidism that later progressed to Graves' ophthalmopathy. The CDR3 region has the DNA TGCAGTGCTAGAGTGAGAAGGGCGGAGACCCAGTACTTC. It is translated as CSARVRRAETQYF.